This TCR beta chain came from a study of shared clonotypes between healthy human individuals. Study results and caveats: Generation probabilities of non-shared clonotypes were lower (relative to those shared by all four donors).

Trimming cost V 0 bases and J 2 bases, with 9 bases left between them. From germline, CDR1 is SGHDT and CDR2 YYEEEE. The CDR3 extends over 14 amino acids. Terminally differentiated effector memory CD45RA+ cells were left out of the naive CD8 fraction, which was CD45RO-negative and positively selected for CCR7. For this clone: Antigen: not known. The sample contains more than one DNA sequence encoding this CDR3.

Genomic DNA per cell subset filled all wells of several immunoSEQ plates. Sequenced by immunoSEQ multiplex PCR; TCRdb stores in-frame clones only, minus some. The sample lists millions of clones, 90% to 95% occurring once. The chain combines TRBV5-6 with TRBJ2-7; D unclear. The source is a man in his late teens or twenties in good health. Some clones in this sample may be carry-over from other donors' samples. Sequencing used naive CD8+ T cells from PBMCs. Here the CDR3 reads CASSLGDGAYEQYF. DNA for the CDR3: TGTGCCAGCAGCTTGGGAGACGGAGCCTACGAGCAGTACTTC.